This is a list of T cell receptor beta chains from one sample in a study of blood T cell repertoires in COVID-19. Repertoires were generated with immunoSEQ multiplex PCR, while TCRdb's copy carries only in-frame clones and drops some. The sample carries about 370,000 clones, roughly nine tenths recorded once. Sequenced material: peripheral blood. The receptors were sampled from a woman aged 25 to 45 with COVID-19, enrolled during active disease. Each CDR3 is given with its conserved first and last residue. The order of the fields is clone size, D gene, V gene, J gene, CDR3 protein, CDR3 DNA. The D gene is left open where the match is weak. Rows give clone size only sometimes, using once, few, many, or a class for an expanded clone.

-	TRBD1	TRBV6-4	TRBJ1-2	CASSPTGDGGYTF	TGTGCCAGCAGCCCGACAGGGGACGGGGGCTACACCTTC
-	-	TRBV7-2	TRBJ2-1	CASSARRGGSYNEQFF	TGTGCCAGCAGCGCCCGAAGGGGGGGCTCCTACAATGAGCAGTTCTTC
-	-	TRBV7-8	TRBJ2-7	CASSPGTYEQYF	TGTGCCAGCAGCCCGGGGACCTACGAGCAGTACTTC
once	TRBD2	TRBV2	TRBJ2-1	CAGGVTSGRLEQFF	TGTGCCGGAGGGGTTACTAGCGGGAGGCTTGAGCAGTTCTTC
-	TRBD1	TRBV5-8	TRBJ2-3	CASSFGQVGDTQYF	TGTGCCAGCAGCTTTGGACAGGTTGGTGATACGCAGTATTTT
-	-	TRBV11-3	TRBJ1-1	CASSIRTATEAFF	TGTGCCAGCAGCATTAGGACAGCTACTGAAGCTTTCTTT
-	TRBD1	TRBV2	TRBJ1-2	CASSLGTGGIGNYGYTF	TGTGCCAGCAGCTTAGGTACAGGGGGCATAGGGAACTATGGCTACACCTTC
-	-	TRBV4-1	TRBJ1-1	CASSLRQNSDGEAFF	TGCGCCAGCAGCCTTAGACAGAACTCGGACGGTGAAGCTTTCTTT
-	TRBD2	TRBV6-2/TRBV6-3	TRBJ2-2	CASSYGTSGQNTGELFF	TGTGCCAGCAGTTACGGGACTAGCGGGCAGAACACCGGGGAGCTGTTTTTT
-	TRBD2	TRBV14	TRBJ2-1	CASSPHASGVYNEQFF	TGTGCCAGCAGCCCCCATGCTAGCGGAGTATACAATGAGCAGTTCTTC
-	-	TRBV15	TRBJ1-3	CATSRDAAGNTIYF	TGTGCCACCAGCAGAGATGCGGCTGGAAACACCATATATTTT
once	-	TRBV16	TRBJ1-6	CASSQLIRGKNSPLHF	TGTGCCAGCAGCCAATTGATTAGGGGGAAGAATTCACCCCTCCACTTT